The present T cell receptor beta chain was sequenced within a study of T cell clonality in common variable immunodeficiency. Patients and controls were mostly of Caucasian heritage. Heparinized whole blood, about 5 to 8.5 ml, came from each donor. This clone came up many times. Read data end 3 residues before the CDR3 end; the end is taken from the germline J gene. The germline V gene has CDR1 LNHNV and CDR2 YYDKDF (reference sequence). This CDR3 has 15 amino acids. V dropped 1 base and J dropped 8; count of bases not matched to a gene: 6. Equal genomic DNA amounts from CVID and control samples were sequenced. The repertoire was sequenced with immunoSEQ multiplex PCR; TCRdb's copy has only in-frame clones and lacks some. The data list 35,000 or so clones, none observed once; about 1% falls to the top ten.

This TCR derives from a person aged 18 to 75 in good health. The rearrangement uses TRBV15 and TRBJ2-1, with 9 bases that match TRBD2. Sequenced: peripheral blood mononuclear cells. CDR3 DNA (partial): TGTGCCACCAGCAGAGCAGCGGGGGGATTGGATGAG. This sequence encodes CATSRAAGGLDE. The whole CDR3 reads CATSRAAGGLDEQFF.